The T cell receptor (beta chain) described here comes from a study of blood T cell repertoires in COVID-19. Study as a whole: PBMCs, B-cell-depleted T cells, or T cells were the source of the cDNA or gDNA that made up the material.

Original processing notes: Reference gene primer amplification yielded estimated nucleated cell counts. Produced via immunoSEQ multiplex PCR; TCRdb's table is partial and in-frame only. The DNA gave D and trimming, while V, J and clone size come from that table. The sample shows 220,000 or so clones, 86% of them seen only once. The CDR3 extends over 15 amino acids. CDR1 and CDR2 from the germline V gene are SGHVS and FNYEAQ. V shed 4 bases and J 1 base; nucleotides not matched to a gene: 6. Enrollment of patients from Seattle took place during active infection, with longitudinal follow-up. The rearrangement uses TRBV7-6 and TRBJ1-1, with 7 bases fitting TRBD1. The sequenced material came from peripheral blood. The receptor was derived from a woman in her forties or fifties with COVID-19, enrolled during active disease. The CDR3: CASSSRTGKNTEAFF. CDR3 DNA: TGTGCCAGCAGCTCGAGGACAGGAAAGAACACTGAAGCTTTCTTT. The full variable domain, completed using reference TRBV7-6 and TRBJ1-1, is GAGVSQSPRYKVTKRGQDVALRCDPISGHVSLYWYRQALGQGPEFLTYFNYEAQQDKSGLPNDRFSAERPEGSISTLTIQRTEQRDSAMYRCASSSRTGKNTEAFFGQGTRLTVV.